The clone carrying this TCR beta chain was detected only once. Its antigen is currently unknown. Its ends do not fully match the called genes, so a read error is possible. This CDR3 has 12 residues. Germline CDR1 and CDR2: MNHNS and SASEGT. This sample is part of a study of OX40 agonist ivuxolimab in advanced cancers. The data were produced by immunoSEQ multiplex PCR, yet TCRdb's version contains in-frame clones alone and is incomplete. This table holds tens of thousands of clones, approximately 82% found once. Study-wide findings and caveats: Clonal expansion from baseline to week 6 occurred in both CD4+ and CD8+ T cells.

Sample: CD4+ or CD8+ T cells sorted from blood, taken in a trial of the OX40 agonist ivuxolimab. This chain links TRBV6-1 with TRBJ2-7; 8 positions match TRBD1. The TCR sequence derives from an adult with an advanced solid tumor such as melanoma, head and neck, liver or kidney cancer. The CDR3 protein is CASSEAPGTGSF. The CDR3 nucleotides are TGTGCCAGCAGTGAAGCGCCCGGGACAGGCTCGTTC.